What follows is one TCR beta chain and its context. Which antigen it targets is not known. No quality values exist for individual bases; no much larger clone is one base distant. This record comes from a study of blood T cell repertoires in COVID-19 (dated by TCRdb to 2018 to 2021). About the investigation overall: The collaborator samples originated in the United States, Italy and Spain and spanned the acute and convalescent phases of COVID-19. A de-identified subject ID, COVID-19 status, age in years and sex were almost always included in the sample metadata. HLA class I and class II types, where available, came from metadata supplied by the sample provider rather than from assay-based typing. The material from the prospective study consisted of cDNA or gDNA derived from T cells, B-cell-depleted T cells, or PBMCs. Subjects who had been exposed to COVID-19, were actively infected with it, or had recovered from it provided the deeply sampled blood TCRbeta repertoires that made up the dataset. A freely available public database, intended as a resource for researchers studying the immune response to SARS-CoV-2, is where the repertoires were released. The samples were drawn from two sources: the first 160 participants of the ongoing ImmuneRACE study, and over 950 subjects contributed by 6 global collaborators.

Participants in the prospective study were enrolled through a virtual design, were aged roughly 18 to 90 years, and lived in roughly 24 United States geographic areas. Cohort assignment in the prospective study relied on participant-reported clinical history from a screening survey and a study questionnaire. In the prospective study, whole blood, serum and a nasopharyngeal or oropharyngeal swab were collected from each participant by mobile phlebotomists. Over a roughly 2-month period, participants in the prospective study had the option of providing additional blood draws and questionnaires. Blood samples from the prospective study were shipped frozen or at room temperature prior to DNA extraction. Based on the germline V gene, the CDR1 and CDR2 sequences are SGHRS and YFSETQ. Its CDR3 holds 18 amino acids, cysteine through phenylalanine. The read is trimmed to its CDR3 DNA, 54 bases read in frame from base 1. V gives up 3 bases and J gives up 3 bases, and the segment between their germline ends measures 24 bases.

The study at large found these results: Clinical and demographic metadata were provided uncurated, with the amount varying by source and participant.

The immunoSEQ Assay, a bias-controlled multiplex PCR, was used to amplify TCRbeta CDR3 regions from genomic DNA. In the paper's pipeline: Within the assay, amplification of reference gene primers was used to estimate how many nucleated cells each sample contained. Sequence reads were collapsed and filtered to measure the absolute abundance of every unique TCRbeta CDR3 rearrangement. For each sample, productive Simpson clonality was calculated as the square root of Simpson's diversity index over productive rearrangements. TCRdb took over this immuneACCESS table, retaining in-frame rearrangements with V and J assigned. Such tables are incomplete; in checked studies, under half of the missing clones stem from an unresolved V gene, and the remainder is unexplained. V, J and clone size are taken as reported in that table, and D and trimming were inferred from the DNA itself. In all, the sample holds under 300,000 clones, and approximately 91% of those were seen once. The biggest ten clones account for roughly 2.1% of the sample.

The sequence is built from TRBV5-1 and TRBJ1-2, and perhaps TRBD1 as D gene, on 6 matching bases. Specimen: PBMCs or T cells enriched from blood (not recorded which). This TCR was sampled from a woman aged 40 to 49 with acute COVID-19. The CDR3 here reads CASSSGPFYREIDYGYTF. The DNA sequence is as follows: TGCGCCAGCAGCTCAGGCCCCTTCTACAGGGAAATAGACTATGGCTACACCTTC. The full variable domain, with segments outside the CDR3 supplied by the reference TRBV5-1 and TRBJ1-2 proteins, appears as KAGVTQTPRYLIKTRGQQVTLSCSPISGHRSVSWYQQTPGQGLQFLFEYFSETQRNKGNFPGRFSGRQFSNSRSEMNVSTLELGDSALYLCASSSGPFYREIDYGYTFGSGTRLTVV.